One TCR beta chain is described in this entry. Its specificity is unknown. This entry is derived from a study of OX40 agonist ivuxolimab in advanced cancers. Looking at the study overall: Treatment of patients was with ivuxolimab, an agonistic anti-OX40 (CD134) antibody.

Study-level findings and limits: Dosing at 0.1 to 3.0 mg/kg was accompanied by clonal expansion of CD4+ and CD8+ blood T cells by week 6. Researchers report that CD8+ T cells had, on average, more expanded clones than CD4+.

Assay used: immunoSEQ multiplex PCR; TCRdb lists only in-frame clones, some missing. The repertoire consists of around 60,000 clones, with roughly 87% occurring once and the leading ten covering roughly 16%. The V end was cut by 6 bases, the J end by 1 base, with 9 bases between. The CDR3 contains 13 residues. CDR1 is SGHTA, CDR2 FQGTGA, per germline. The chain joins TRBV7-3 to TRBJ2-5; tentative D call: TRBD1 (6 bases). This TCR derives from an adult with an advanced solid tumor such as melanoma, head and neck, liver or kidney cancer. The sample was CD4+ or CD8+ T cells sorted from blood, taken in a trial of the OX40 agonist ivuxolimab. CDR3 nucleotide sequence: TGTGCCAGCAGGACAGGACTCCAAGAGACCCAGTACTTC. This sequence encodes CASRTGLQETQYF.